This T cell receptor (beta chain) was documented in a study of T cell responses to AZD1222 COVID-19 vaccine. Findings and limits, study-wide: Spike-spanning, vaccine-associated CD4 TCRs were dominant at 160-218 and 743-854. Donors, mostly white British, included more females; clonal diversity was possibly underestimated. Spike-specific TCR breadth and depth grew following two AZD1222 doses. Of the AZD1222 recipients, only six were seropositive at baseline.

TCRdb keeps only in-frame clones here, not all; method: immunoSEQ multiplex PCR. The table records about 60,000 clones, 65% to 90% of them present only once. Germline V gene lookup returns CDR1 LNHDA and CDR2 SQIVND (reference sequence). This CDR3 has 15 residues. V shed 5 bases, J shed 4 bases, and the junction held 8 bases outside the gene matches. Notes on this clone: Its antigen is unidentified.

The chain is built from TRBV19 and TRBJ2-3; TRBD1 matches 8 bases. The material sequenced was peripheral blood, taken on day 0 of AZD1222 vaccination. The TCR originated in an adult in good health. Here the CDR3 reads CASSPGQGLPDTQYF. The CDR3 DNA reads TGTGCCAGTAGTCCCGGACAGGGCCTCCCAGATACGCAGTATTTT.